The following is a T cell receptor (beta chain) sequence with its context. Its antigen specificity is not known. It has no much larger one-base neighbor in the sample; base qualities were not kept. The same CDR3 also results from other DNA sequences found in this sample. V and J are truncated by 0 bases and 5 bases respectively, leaving an intervening sequence of 9 bases. The germline V gene provides CDR1 SGDLS and CDR2 YYNGEE. Reading from cysteine to phenylalanine, the CDR3 counts 14 amino acids. Of all the DNA, just the CDR3 is kept, 42 bases in frame from base 1. Using the deep immunoSEQ assay, TCR CDR3 regions were amplified from genomic DNA by multiplex PCR. Extracted genomic DNA from each cell subset was distributed evenly across all wells of several immunoSEQ 96-well plates, and each plate was treated as a replicate. For sorted subsets, each replicate PCR was loaded with roughly 190 ng genomic DNA, equivalent to about 30,000 T cell genomes. The purified libraries were quantified using a Qubit 3.0 fluorometer, sized with a Bioanalyzer 2100, and then quantified again using the KAPA Library Quantification kit. Every immunoSEQ 96-well plate was sequenced on a separate single-read 150-cycle Illumina NextSeq 550 flow cell. The authors' pipeline ran thus. Because the immunoSEQ output held only junctional sequences and lacked quality scores, the filtering could not match the filtering applied to full-length reads. To assign V/J genes and CDR3, sequences were annotated against IMGT germline references using PyIR, a Python wrapper for IgBLAST v1.9. Reads with weak V/J assignments (E-value above 1e-6), missing CDR3, stop codons, out-of-frame junctions, or ambiguous translated residues were removed. V3J clonotypes were defined as sequences sharing the same inferred V gene, J gene, and CDR3 amino acid sequence. The percentage overlap between two repertoires was calculated by dividing the number of shared unique clonotypes by the size of the smaller repertoire. Repertoire richness was assessed with RTK rarefaction, the Chao1 estimator, and Recon v2.1 estimates of unobserved clonotypes. Generation probabilities were computed with OLGA for all TCRbeta clonotypes obtained by the gDNA method from several donors. TCRdb retrieved this table from immuneACCESS and kept in-frame rearrangements only. Not all clones are present; in checked studies, unresolved V genes account for under half, and no reason is known for the remainder. V and J calls and clone size are given by that table; D and trimming were obtained from the DNA. Counted in this sample were a few million clones; 85% to 95% of them appeared once. The ten biggest clones cover about 0.36% of the sample.

This specimen belongs to a study of shared clonotypes between healthy human individuals (dated by TCRdb to the early 2020s). Study-wide context: The cohort comprised a couple of women and a few men aged 18 to 49 years. Between about 0.85 and 8.9 billion PBMCs per donor were obtained by leukapheresis. For each donor, CD4 naive and CD4 memory were each given three plates, CD8 naive was given two plates, and CD8 memory was given one plate. To increase sequencing depth and limit assay-specific biases, different laboratories used diverse techniques to prepare libraries and sequence TCR repertoires. The study deeply sequenced blood TCR repertoires of several healthy adults to estimate repertoire size and the extent of clonotype sharing between individuals. The investigation overall reported the following: Pairwise subsampling indicated that sequencing depth was expected to affect the degree of clonotype sharing among donors. Larger estimated clonotype richness was generally found for naive subsets than for memory subsets. The genetic and exposure-history diversity represented was limited by the small number of donors. Even with the large sequencing depth, rarefaction of the sorted-subset datasets indicated that sequencing was incomplete. Clonotypes shared by all four sorted-subset donors showed higher generation probabilities than non-shared clonotypes. Sharing across a handful of donors was observed for about 5% of naive CD4, about 3.2% of naive CD8, over 2% of memory CD4, and around 0.4% of memory CD8 clonotypes. Sampling was restricted to blood, and TCR repertoires in tissue are likely to differ from TCR repertoires in blood.

Donors were healthy HIV-negative adults with no recently reported acute infections or vaccinations. Only Caucasian adults living in Nashville, Tennessee, USA were represented among the donors. Magnetic negative selection was used to enrich CD4+ T cells, after which naive cells were positively selected on CD45RA and the negative fraction became the memory subset. After blood collection by leukapheresis, PBMCs were isolated using Ficoll-Histopaque density gradient centrifugation and then cryopreserved in the vapor phase of liquid nitrogen. Purity and quantity of every magnetically sorted T cell population were checked by analytical flow cytometry. From each sorted fraction, genomic DNA was isolated and quantified by UV absorbance on a Nanodrop 2000c.

The TCR sequence derives from a man younger than 30 in good health. Some clones in this sample may be carry-over from other donors' samples. The sequence is built from TRBV9 and TRBJ1-5; confidence is insufficient to name the D gene. The sequenced sample consisted of naive CD4+ T cells from PBMCs. Taken with the paper, the label for cell subset or site translates to: CD45RA+ positively selected. The CDR3 sequence is CASSVGRGDQPQHF. The DNA sequence follows: TGTGCCAGCAGCGTAGGTCGAGGAGATCAGCCCCAGCATTTT.